This T cell receptor beta chain was documented in a study of blood T cell repertoires in COVID-19 (dated by TCRdb to 2020 to 2021). A note on the overall study: Collaborator samples came from the United States, Italy and Spain and covered acute and convalescent phases of COVID-19. The prospective study material was composed of cDNA or gDNA derived from T cells, B-cell-depleted T cells, or PBMCs. The dataset comprised deeply sampled blood TCRbeta repertoires from subjects exposed to, actively infected with, or recovered from COVID-19. The repertoires were released in a freely available public database intended as a resource for research on the immune response to SARS-CoV-2. The samples were drawn from the first 160 participants of the ongoing ImmuneRACE study and from under 1,500 subjects provided by 6 global collaborators. The sample metadata nearly always contained a de-identified subject ID, COVID-19 status, age in years and sex. Where HLA class I and class II types were available, the types were taken from metadata supplied by the sample provider, not from assay-based typing. Here is what the overall study found, with its caveats: Clinical and demographic metadata were provided uncurated, with the amount varying by source and participant.

TCRbeta CDR3 regions were amplified from genomic DNA by means of the immunoSEQ Assay, a bias-controlled multiplex PCR. In the original analysis: Within the assay, amplification of reference gene primers was used to estimate how many nucleated cells each sample contained. To quantify the absolute abundance of each unique TCRbeta CDR3 rearrangement, sequence reads were collapsed and filtered. For each sample, productive Simpson clonality was calculated as the square root of Simpson's diversity index across productive rearrangements. This is the immuneACCESS table as TCRdb keeps it, with only in-frame sequences that have V and J called. A part of the clones is gone; compared with another copy, unresolved V genes explain less than half, and the rest is unexplained. Clonal size and the V and J genes are those of that table, whereas D and trimming came from the DNA. The table for this sample lists roughly 80,000 clones; around 90% of them were counted only once. Jointly, the top ten make up 4.5% to 7% of the sample.

Each collaborating institution followed its own protocols to collect whole blood in K2EDTA tubes. For TCRbeta analysis, collaborators shipped samples in one of three forms: frozen whole blood, isolated PBMCs, or DNA extracted from either of those sample types. Including the terminal cysteine and phenylalanine, the CDR3 comprises 15 residues. Only the CDR3 DNA stays, 45 bases, in frame from base 1. Deletion took 6 bases off V and 2 bases off J, with a span of 17 bases between the germline ends. The germline V gene gives CDR1 as SGHTA and CDR2 as FQGNSA. Details on this clone: Its recognized antigen is unknown. It has no much larger one-base neighbor in the sample; base qualities were not kept.

This TCR came from a middle-aged man with active COVID-19. Sequencing was performed on peripheral blood. The sequence links TRBV7-2 to TRBJ2-7; TRBD2 is perhaps the D gene, given 6 matching bases. CDR3 reads: CASSTGASETYEQYF. Read as DNA, the sequence is TGTGCCAGCAGTACCGGGGCTAGCGAGACCTACGAGCAGTACTTC.